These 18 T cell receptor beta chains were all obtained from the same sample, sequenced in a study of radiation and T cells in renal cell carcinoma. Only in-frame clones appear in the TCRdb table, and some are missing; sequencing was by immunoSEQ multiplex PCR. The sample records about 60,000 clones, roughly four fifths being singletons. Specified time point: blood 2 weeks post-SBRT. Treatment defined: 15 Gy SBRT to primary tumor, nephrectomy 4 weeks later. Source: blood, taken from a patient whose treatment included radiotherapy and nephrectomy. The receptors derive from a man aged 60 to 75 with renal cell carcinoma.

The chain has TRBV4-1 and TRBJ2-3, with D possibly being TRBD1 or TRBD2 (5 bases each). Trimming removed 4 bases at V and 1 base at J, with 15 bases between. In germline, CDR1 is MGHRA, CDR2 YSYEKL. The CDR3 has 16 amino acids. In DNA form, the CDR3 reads TGCGCCAGCAGCCCCCTGGGGGAGCCGGGCACAGATACGCAGTATTTT. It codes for CASSPLGEPGTDTQYF.

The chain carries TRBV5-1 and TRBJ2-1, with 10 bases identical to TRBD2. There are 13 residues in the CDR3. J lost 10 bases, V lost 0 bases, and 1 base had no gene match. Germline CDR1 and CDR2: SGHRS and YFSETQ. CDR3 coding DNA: TGCGCCAGCAGCTTGGAACTAGCGGGGGAGCAGTTCTTC. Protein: CASSLELAGEQFF.

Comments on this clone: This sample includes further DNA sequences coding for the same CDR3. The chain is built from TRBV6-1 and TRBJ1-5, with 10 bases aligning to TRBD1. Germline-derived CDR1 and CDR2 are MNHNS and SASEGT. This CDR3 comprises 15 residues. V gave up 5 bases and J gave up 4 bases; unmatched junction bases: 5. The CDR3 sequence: CASSSRDRGNQPQHF. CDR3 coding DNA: TGTGCCAGCAGTAGCCGGGACAGGGGTAATCAGCCCCAGCATTTT.

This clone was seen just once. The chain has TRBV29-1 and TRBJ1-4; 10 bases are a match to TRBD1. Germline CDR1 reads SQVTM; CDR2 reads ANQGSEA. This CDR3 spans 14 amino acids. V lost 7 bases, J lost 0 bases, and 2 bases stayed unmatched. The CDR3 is CSAGTGATNEKLFF. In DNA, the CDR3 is TGCAGCGCCGGGACAGGGGCAACTAATGAAAAACTGTTTTTT.

In nucleotides, the CDR3 is TGTGCCAGCAGCTTGGGGGCTAACTATGGCTACACCTTC. Its translation: CASSLGANYGYTF. The chain recombines TRBV7-2 with TRBJ1-2, with D possibly TRBD1 on 5 matching bases. Trimming removed 3 bases at V and 0 bases at J, with 5 bases between. The CDR3 sequence is 13 residues long. Germline CDR1 is SGHTA and CDR2 is FQGNSA.

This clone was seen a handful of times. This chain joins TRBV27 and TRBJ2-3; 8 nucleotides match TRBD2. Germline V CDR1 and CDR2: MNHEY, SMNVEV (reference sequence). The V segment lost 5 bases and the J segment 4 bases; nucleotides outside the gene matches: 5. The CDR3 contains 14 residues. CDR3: CASSPQTSADTQYF. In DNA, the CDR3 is TGTGCCAGCAGTCCTCAGACTAGCGCAGATACGCAGTATTTT.

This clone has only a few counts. The CDR3 DNA sequence: TGTGCCAGCACGGGACTGCAACAGTCCTACGAGCAGTACGTC. Encoded protein: CASTGLQQSYEQYV. The chain is built from TRBV2 and TRBJ2-7, with a tentative D call TRBD2 (6 bases). The V gene lost 7 bases and the J gene lost 1 base, with 14 bases spanning the gap. CDR1 and CDR2 from the germline V gene are SNHLY and FYNNEI. The length of the CDR3 is 14 residues.

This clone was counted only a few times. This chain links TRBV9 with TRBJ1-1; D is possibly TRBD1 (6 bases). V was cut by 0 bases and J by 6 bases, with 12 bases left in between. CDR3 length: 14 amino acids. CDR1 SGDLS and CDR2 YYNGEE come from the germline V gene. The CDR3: CASSVVREGAEAFF. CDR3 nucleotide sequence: TGTGCCAGCAGCGTAGTCAGGGAGGGGGCTGAAGCTTTCTTT.

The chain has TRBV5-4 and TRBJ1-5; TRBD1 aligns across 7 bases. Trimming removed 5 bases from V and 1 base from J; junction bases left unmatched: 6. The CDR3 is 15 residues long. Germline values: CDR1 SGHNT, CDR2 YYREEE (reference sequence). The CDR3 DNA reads TGTGCCAGCAGACTGGAGGGGGCAAGCAATCAGCCCCAGCATTTT. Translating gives CASRLEGASNQPQHF.

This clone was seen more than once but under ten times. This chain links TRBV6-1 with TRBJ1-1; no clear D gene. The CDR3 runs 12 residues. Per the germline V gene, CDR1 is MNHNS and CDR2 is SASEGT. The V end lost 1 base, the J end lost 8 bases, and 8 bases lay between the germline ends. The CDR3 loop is CASSEDVGEAFF. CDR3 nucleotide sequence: TGTGCCAGCAGTGAAGATGTGGGAGAAGCTTTCTTT.

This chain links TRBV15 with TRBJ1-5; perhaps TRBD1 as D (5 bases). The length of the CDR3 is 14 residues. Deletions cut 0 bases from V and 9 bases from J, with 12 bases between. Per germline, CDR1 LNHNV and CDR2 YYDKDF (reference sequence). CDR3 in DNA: TGTGCCACCAGCAGAGATCGGGGGGAAGTGCCCCAGCATTTT. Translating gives CATSRDRGEVPQHF.

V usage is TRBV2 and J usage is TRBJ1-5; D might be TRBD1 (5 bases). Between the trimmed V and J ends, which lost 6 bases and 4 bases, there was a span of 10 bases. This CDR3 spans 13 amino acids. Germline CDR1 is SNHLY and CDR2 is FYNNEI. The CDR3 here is CASSRDGNQPQHF. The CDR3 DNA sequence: TGTGCCAGCAGCCGGGACGGAAATCAGCCCCAGCATTTT.

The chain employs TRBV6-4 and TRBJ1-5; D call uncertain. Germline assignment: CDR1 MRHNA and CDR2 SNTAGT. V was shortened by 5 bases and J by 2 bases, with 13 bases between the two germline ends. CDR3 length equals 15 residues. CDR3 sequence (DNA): TGTGCCAGCAGTCCTCTCCGGGTTCGCAATCAGCCCCAGCATTTT. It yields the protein CASSPLRVRNQPQHF.

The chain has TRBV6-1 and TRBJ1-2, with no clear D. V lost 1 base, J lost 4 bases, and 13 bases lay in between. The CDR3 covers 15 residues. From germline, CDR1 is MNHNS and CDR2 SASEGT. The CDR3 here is CASSEGRARGYGYTF. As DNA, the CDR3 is TGTGCCAGCAGTGAAGGGAGGGCTCGAGGCTATGGCTACACCTTC.

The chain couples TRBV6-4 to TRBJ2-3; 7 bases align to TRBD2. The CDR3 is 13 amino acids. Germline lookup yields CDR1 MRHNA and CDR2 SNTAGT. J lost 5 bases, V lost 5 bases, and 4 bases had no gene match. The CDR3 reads CASSLASGDTQYF. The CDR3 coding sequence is TGTGCCAGCAGTCTGGCTAGCGGAGATACGCAGTATTTT.

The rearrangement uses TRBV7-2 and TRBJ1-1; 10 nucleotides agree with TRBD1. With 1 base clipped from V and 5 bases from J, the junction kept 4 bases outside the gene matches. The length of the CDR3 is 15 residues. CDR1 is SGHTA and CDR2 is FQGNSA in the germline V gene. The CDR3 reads CASSLGGQGWTEAFF. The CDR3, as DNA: TGTGCCAGCAGCTTAGGGGGACAGGGGTGGACTGAAGCTTTCTTT.

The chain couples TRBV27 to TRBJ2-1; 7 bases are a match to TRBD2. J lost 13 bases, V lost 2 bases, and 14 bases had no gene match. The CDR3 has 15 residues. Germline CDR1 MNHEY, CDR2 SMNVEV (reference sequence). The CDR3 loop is CASSLNGLVLINQFF. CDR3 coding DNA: TGTGCCAGCAGTTTAAACGGACTAGTCCTTATCAATCAGTTCTTC.

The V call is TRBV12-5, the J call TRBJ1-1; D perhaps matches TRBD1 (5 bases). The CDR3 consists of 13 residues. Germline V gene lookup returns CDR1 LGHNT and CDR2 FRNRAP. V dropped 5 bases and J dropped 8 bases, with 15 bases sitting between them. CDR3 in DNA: TGTGCTAGTGGTCCCCCTGTGGGGGAGGAAGCTTTCTTT. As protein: CASGPPVGEEAFF. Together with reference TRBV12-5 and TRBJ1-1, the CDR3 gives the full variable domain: DARVTQTPRHKVTEMGQEVTMRCQPILGHNTVFWYRQTMMQGLELLAYFRNRAPLDDSGMPKDRFSAEMPDATLATLKIQPSEPRDSAVYFCASGPPVGEEAFFGQGTRLTVV.